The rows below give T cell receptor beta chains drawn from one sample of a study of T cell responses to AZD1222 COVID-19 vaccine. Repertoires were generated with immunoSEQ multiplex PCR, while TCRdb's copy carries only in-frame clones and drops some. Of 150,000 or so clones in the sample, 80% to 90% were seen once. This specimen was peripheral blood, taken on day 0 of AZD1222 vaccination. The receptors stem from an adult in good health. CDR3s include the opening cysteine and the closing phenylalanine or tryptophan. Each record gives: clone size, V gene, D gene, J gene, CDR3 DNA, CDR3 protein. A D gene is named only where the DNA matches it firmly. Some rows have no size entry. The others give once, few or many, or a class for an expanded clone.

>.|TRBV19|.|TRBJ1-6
TGTGCCACCAGTAATAAGAAATATTCACCCCTCCACTTT
CATSNKKYSPLHF
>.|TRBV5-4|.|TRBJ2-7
TGTGCCAGCAGCCCGGATGGCGAAGCCTACGAGCAGTACTTC
CASSPDGEAYEQYF
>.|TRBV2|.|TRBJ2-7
TGTGCCAGCAGTGACTACGAGCAGTACTTC
CASSDYEQYF
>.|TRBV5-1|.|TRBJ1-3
TGCGCCAGCAGCTTCGGCAGCTCTGGAAACACCATATATTTT
CASSFGSSGNTIYF
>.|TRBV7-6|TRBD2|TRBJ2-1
TGTGCCAGCAGCTTAACCGGGACTAGCGTCCTCAATGAGCAGTTCTTC
CASSLTGTSVLNEQFF
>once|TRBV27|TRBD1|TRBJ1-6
TGTGCCAGCAGTTCACGCCTCAGGACAGGGCCGAGAGAGGGTTCACCCCTCCACTTT
CASSSRLRTGPREGSPLHF
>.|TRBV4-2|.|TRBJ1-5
TGTGCCAGCAGCCAAGTTGACACCTGGCCCCAGCATTTT
CASSQVDTWPQHF
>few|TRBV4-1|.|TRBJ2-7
TGCGCCAGCAGCCAGATGAAAATTCTCGGGACATCACTTTCCTACGAGCAGTACTTC
CASSQMKILGTSLSYEQYF
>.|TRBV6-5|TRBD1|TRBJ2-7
TGTGCCAGCAGTTACAGGGGGCCGTACGAGCAGTACTTC
CASSYRGPYEQYF
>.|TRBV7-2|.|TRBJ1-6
TGTGCCAGCACCATCACGGCGGGGGGGTCCTCACCCCTCCACTTT
CASTITAGGSSPLHF
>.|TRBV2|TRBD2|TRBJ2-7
TGTGCCAGCAGTGGGGGACTAGCGCCTACCTCGTCCTACGAGCAGTACTTC
CASSGGLAPTSSYEQYF
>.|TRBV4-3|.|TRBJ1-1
TGCGCCAGCAGCCATGAACAGGGTTTGAACACTGAAGCTTTCTTT
CASSHEQGLNTEAFF
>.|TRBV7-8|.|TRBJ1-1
TGTGCCAGCAGGGGGGGCGTTGGATTTTCTGAAGCTTTCTTT
CASRGGVGFSEAFF
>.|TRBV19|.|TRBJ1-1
TGTGCCAGTAGTACCAGACAGCTATTAGGGACTGAAGCTTTCTTT
CASSTRQLLGTEAFF
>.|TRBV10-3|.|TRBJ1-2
TGTGCCATCAGTGAGAGGGGGGTCGGAGGCTACACCTTC
CAISERGVGGYTF
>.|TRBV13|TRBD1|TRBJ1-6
TGTGCCAGCAGCCCAACGACAGGGGCAGCTTCACCCCTCCACTTT
CASSPTTGAASPLHF
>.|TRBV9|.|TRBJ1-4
TGTGCCAGCAGCGACGGGACGACCGAAAAACTGTTTTTT
CASSDGTTEKLFF
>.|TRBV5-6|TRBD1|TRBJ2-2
TGTGCCAGCAGCAAAGACAGGGAAACCGGGGAGCTGTTTTTT
CASSKDRETGELFF
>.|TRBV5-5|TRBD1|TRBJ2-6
TGTGCCAGCAGCTTGGGGACAGGGAGGTTTTCTGGGGCCAACGTCCTGACTTTC
CASSLGTGRFSGANVLTF
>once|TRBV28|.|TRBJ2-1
TGTGCCAGCAGCCAATCCTCGGGGGACCACTACAATGAGCAGTTCTTC
CASSQSSGDHYNEQFF
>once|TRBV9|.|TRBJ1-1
TGTGCCAGCAGCGTAGAGGGTCAAGGGGGTGAAGCTTTCTTT
CASSVEGQGGEAFF
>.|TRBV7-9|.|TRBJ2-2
TGTGCCAGCAGCCCGGGTACGGGCACCGGGGAGCTGTTTTTT
CASSPGTGTGELFF
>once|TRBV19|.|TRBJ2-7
TGTGCCAGTAGCCGAGGGAGAGGGGAGTACGAGCAGTACTTC
CASSRGRGEYEQYF
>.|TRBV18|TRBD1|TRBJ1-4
TGTGCCAGCTCGTTATCCGGGACAGGGACAACTAATGAAAAACTGTTTTTT
CASSLSGTGTTNEKLFF
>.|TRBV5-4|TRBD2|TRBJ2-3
TGTGCCAGCAGCTCCGGGACTAGCGGAGACGATACGCAGTATTTT
CASSSGTSGDDTQYF
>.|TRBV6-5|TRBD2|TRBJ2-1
TGTGCCAGCATTCTAAGACTAGCGGGGTACAATGAGCAGTTCTTC
CASILRLAGYNEQFF
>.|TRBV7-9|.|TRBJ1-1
TGTGCCAGCAGCCCTACTAAGGGTGAAGCTTTCTTT
CASSPTKGEAFF
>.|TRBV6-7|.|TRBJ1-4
TGTGCCAGCAGAGGGGACACTTGGAATGAAAAACTGTTTTTT
CASRGDTWNEKLFF
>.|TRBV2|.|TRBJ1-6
TGTGCCAGCGCGGCAGGGATTGGGTCACCCCTCCACTTT
CASAAGIGSPLHF
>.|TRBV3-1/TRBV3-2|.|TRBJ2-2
TGTGCCAGCAGCCCCACGTTGCCGGGCCGGGAGCTGTTTTTT
CASSPTLPGRELFF
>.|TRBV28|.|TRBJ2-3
TGTGCCAGCAGTCCACTAGGGGGAGGGTCCACAGATACGCAGTATTTT
CASSPLGGGSTDTQYF
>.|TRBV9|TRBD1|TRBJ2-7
TGTGCCAGCAGCCCAGGACAGGGGGCCTACGAGCAGTACTTC
CASSPGQGAYEQYF
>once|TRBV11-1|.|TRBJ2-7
TGTGCCAGCAGCATTGGTAGGGGGAGCTCCTACGAGCAGTACTTC
CASSIGRGSSYEQYF
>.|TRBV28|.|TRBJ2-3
TGTGCCAGCAGTTACCCAGATACGCAGTATTTT
CASSYPDTQYF
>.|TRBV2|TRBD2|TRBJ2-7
TGTGCCAGCAGTGAAGCGGCGGGGGTCGAGCAGTACTTC
CASSEAAGVEQYF
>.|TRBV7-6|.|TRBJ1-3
TGTGCCAGCAGTACCTACTCAGGGAGCTCTGGAAACACCATATATTTT
CASSTYSGSSGNTIYF
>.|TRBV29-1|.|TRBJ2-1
TGCAGCGTTGAAGATGAAAAGCGGAGCTCCTACAATGAGCAGTTCTTC
CSVEDEKRSSYNEQFF
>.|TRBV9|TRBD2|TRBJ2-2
TGTGCCAGCAGCGGGGGACTAGCGGGAGACACCGGGGAGCTGTTTTTT
CASSGGLAGDTGELFF
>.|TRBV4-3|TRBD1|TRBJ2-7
TGCGCCAGCAGCCAAGATCACGGACAGGGCTACGAGCAGTACTTC
CASSQDHGQGYEQYF
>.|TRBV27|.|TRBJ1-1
TGTGCCAGCAGTTTACGATGGGACACTGAAGCTTTCTTT
CASSLRWDTEAFF
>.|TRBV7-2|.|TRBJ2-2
TGTGCCAGCAGCTTATTAACCGCCGGGGAGCTGTTTTTT
CASSLLTAGELFF
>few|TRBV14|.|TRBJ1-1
TGTGCCAGCAGCCAAGATAGGGGTCCTAACACTGAAGCTTTCTTT
CASSQDRGPNTEAFF
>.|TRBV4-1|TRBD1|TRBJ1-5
TGCGCCAGCAGCCAAGAAGGGACAGGGAATCAGCCCCAGCATTTT
CASSQEGTGNQPQHF
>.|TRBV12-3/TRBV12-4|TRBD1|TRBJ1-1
TGTGCCAGCAACCCTAACAGGGGGACTGAAGCTTTCTTT
CASNPNRGTEAFF
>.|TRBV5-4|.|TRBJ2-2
TGTGCCAGCAGTCCAGACTGGATTAGAACCGGGGAGCTGTTTTTT
CASSPDWIRTGELFF
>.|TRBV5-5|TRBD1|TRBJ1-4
TGTGCCAGCAGATTGGACAGGTTTCGGGATGAAAAACTGTTTTTT
CASRLDRFRDEKLFF
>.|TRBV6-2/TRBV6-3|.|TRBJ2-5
TGTGCCAGCAGCCGACGCGGGACAAAAGAGACCCAGTACTTC
CASSRRGTKETQYF
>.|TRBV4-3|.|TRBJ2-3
TGCGCCAGCAGCCAATTAGCGTTCCCAGATACGCAGTATTTT
CASSQLAFPDTQYF
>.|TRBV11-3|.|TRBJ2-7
TGTGCCAGCAGCCAGAAATTGTCAGCAGCACCCTACGAGCAGTACTTC
CASSQKLSAAPYEQYF
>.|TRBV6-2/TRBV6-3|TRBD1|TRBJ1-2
TGTGCCAGCAGTACCAGACAGGGCTATGGCTACACCTTC
CASSTRQGYGYTF
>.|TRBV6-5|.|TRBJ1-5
TGTGCCAGCAGCCCGGCGCGGTATAGCAATCAGCCCCAGCATTTT
CASSPARYSNQPQHF
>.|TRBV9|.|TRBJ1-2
TGTGCCAGCCCCAGCCGAGATGGCTACACCTTC
CASPSRDGYTF